This T cell receptor beta chain was recorded in a study of blood T cell repertoires in COVID-19. On the study more broadly: Material from acute and convalescent COVID-19 was sourced from the United States, Italy and Spain.

Per the germline V gene, CDR1 is LGHDT and CDR2 is YNNKEL (reference sequence). Trimming removed 2 bases at V and 5 bases at J, with 10 bases between. The CDR3 sequence is 13 residues long. This table comes from immunoSEQ multiplex PCR, and its TCRdb copy is limited to in-frame clones, with some not included. This table holds 150,000 to 200,000 clones, about 80% found once. The sample taken for sequencing was peripheral blood. The sequence derives from a man in his sixties with acute or convalescent COVID-19. The chain recombines TRBV3-1 (or the pseudogene TRBV3-2) with TRBJ2-7, with D hard to call. The CDR3 DNA is TGTGCCAGCAGCCAACAAGGAGTCAACGAGCAGTACTTC. Protein product: CASSQQGVNEQYF.